In its sample, the clone carrying this T cell receptor beta chain was seen many times. The antigen remains unidentified. Per germline, CDR1 MDHEN and CDR2 SYDVKM. V trimming: 5 bases; J trimming: 3 bases; junction bases outside the gene matches: 13. The CDR3 has 17 amino acids. The data originate from a study of T cell repertoires in cytomegalovirus infection. In the study overall: In public TCR beta signatures, there were indications of both CMV infection and matching HLA type. Findings and limits, study-wide: Cumulative public TCR beta family frequency identified CMV carriers with the relevant HLA. There were HLA-C-restricted CMV-specific TCR beta clonotypes dominating the ex vivo response.

TCRdb fed the reads into MiXCR, producing one record per CDR3 protein. Of some 600,000 distinct CDR3 sequences listed, 20% to 25% are singletons. V is TRBV28 and J is TRBJ2-5; the match to TRBD2 covers 9 bases. The clonotype originates from a human donor in good health (CMV status not recorded). Some clones in this sample may be carry-over from other donors' samples. Sequenced sample: CD8+ T cells from PBMCs. As DNA, the CDR3 is TGTGCCAGCAGTCCGGAGCTGAGCGGGGGGTCTGAAGAGACCCAGTACTTC. Its translation: CASSPELSGGSEETQYF.